This T cell receptor beta chain was identified during a study of CD8 T cells in Susac syndrome. V gave up 6 bases and J gave up 0 bases; unmatched junction bases: 7. CDR1 is SQVTM, CDR2 ANQGSEA, per germline. The CDR3 spans 15 residues. TEMRA cells were FACS-enriched, while CD8+ and CD4+ T cells were negatively isolated. The RNA input was roughly 0.5 to 1 ug, and it was reverse transcribed with random hexamers. An immunoSEQ multiplex PCR amplified TCR beta CDR3 over 54 Vbeta and 13 Jbeta. In TCRdb, the immunoSEQ multiplex PCR reads were re-called with MiXCR into one record per CDR3 protein. In the table there are under 200,000 distinct CDR3 sequences, approximately 94% of which are singletons.

The chain is built from TRBV29-1 and TRBJ2-5, with TRBD2 matching over 10 bases. The TCR sequence derives from a human donor with Susac syndrome. Sequencing was done on a sample of CD4+ T cells from PBMCs. For the CDR3, the DNA is TGCAGCGTCTTACTCAGCGGGGGGGACCAAGAGACCCAGTACTTC. Its translation: CSVLLSGGDQETQYF.